The rows below give T cell receptor beta chains drawn from one sample of a study of T cell responses to AZD1222 COVID-19 vaccine. The repertoire was sequenced with immunoSEQ multiplex PCR; TCRdb's copy has only in-frame clones and lacks some. The data contain under 95,000 clones, around 91% of them singletons. The sample consisted of peripheral blood, taken on day 0 of AZD1222 vaccination. The source is an adult in good health. Both conserved end residues are trimmed from each CDR3.

v_call,cdr3_aa
TRBV25-1,ASSEVGQPRDEQY
TRBV5-1,ASSRQDNTEAF
TRBV5-5,ASAYDLGYSPLH
TRBV11-3,ASSLGRGLDQPQH
TRBV9,ASSVGGQLADTQY
TRBV27,ASSDRSRLQETQY
TRBV2,ASPSQTGGKETQY
TRBV18,ASSLGTASSQH
TRBV2,ASSEASRGPGYGYT
TRBV5-1,ASSPPGRSNTGELF
TRBV24-1,ATSDLNPVMATSNQPQH
TRBV7-2,ASSLQAGGTTDTQY
TRBV18,ASSRTAAPGVDGYT
TRBV6-5,ASSYSRQPEKLF
TRBV9,ASSVGQGVNEKLF
TRBV7-8,ASSTRTGLNTEAF
TRBV18,ASSPPNTGELF
TRBV6-5,ASREKVTDTQY
TRBV11-2,ASSSSTGFSYEQY
TRBV7-9,ASRGQGATEAF
TRBV20-1,SASSGGPADTQY
TRBV5-1,ASLPQEGGELF
TRBV19,ASSRVGQETQY
TRBV15,ATSRHRGGGSRSETQY
TRBV30,AWSVQGNSPLH
TRBV5-1,ASSLVVAGGSSSTDTQY
TRBV7-3,ASRRTGGLPDMNTEAF
TRBV19,ASSIVIREIAGGRGTGELF
TRBV10-3,AISGGQGAAGNTIY
TRBV5-8,ATHDPGTSGGPGRTDTQY
TRBV6-4,ASSASGGTDTQY
TRBV20-1,SASSGGSSYEQY
TRBV9,ASSVVGENTEAF
TRBV18,ASSPNPRVEGYGYT
TRBV7-8,ASSERARGGTGEQY
TRBV9,ASSVGIAGAGETQY
TRBV6-5,ASCRLAGEETQY
TRBV18,ASSPRDMNTEAF
TRBV6-5,ATADASSNQPQH
TRBV19,ASCGTADGNTIY
TRBV19,ASTGAGGYT
TRBV30,AWSGAAGTEAF
TRBV6-5,ASSYSWDRDRGYT
TRBV19,ASQEGSRWEKLF
TRBV15,ATSRRRGLNGETQY
TRBV9,ASHPGLAGSSSTDTQY
TRBV6-5,ASSDTLQGYEQY
TRBV5-5,ASSRQGASTEAF
TRBV30,AWSVAGMGPQH
TRBV6-2/TRBV6-3,ASSPPGDADTQY
TRBV19,ASSFPRARENTIY
TRBV5-1,ASSSTIREEQY